The T cell receptor (beta chain) under discussion was sequenced for a study of T cell responses to AZD1222 COVID-19 vaccine. Study-level points and caveats: Clonal diversity may have been underestimated in mostly white British donors. Dominant at 160-218 and 743-854, vaccine-associated CD4 TCRs also spanned spike. Unmutated variant regions are reportedly targeted by nearly half of spike-specific TCRs.

Here immunoSEQ multiplex PCR was the method, and the copy in TCRdb shows in-frame clones only, minus some. The table records 130,000 or so clones, around 92% of them present only once. A word on this clone: Its specificity is unknown.

The CDR3 runs 12 residues. Germline CDR1 is SGHDN and CDR2 is FVKESK. With 1 base removed from V and 9 bases from J, the gap between germline ends came to 7 bases. The rearrangement joins TRBV14 to TRBJ2-4; D gene unclear. The sample consisted of peripheral blood, taken on day 0 of AZD1222 vaccination. The receptor was isolated from an adult in good health. CDR3 nucleotides: TGTGCCAGCAGCCAAGGTGCGGCCATTCAGTACTTC. Translation gives CASSQGAAIQYF.